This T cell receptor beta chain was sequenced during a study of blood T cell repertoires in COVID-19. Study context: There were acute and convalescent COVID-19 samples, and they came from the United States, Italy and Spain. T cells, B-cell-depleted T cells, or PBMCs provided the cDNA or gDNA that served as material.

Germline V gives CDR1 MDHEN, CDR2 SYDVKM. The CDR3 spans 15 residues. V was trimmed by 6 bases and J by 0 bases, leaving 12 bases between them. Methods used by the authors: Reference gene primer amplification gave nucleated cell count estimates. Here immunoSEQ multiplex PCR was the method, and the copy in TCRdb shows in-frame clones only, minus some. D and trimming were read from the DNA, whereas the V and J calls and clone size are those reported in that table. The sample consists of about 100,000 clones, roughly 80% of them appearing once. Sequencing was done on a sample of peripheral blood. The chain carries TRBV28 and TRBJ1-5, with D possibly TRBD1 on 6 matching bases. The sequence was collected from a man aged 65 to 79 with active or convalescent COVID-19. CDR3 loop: CASSPGGGSNQPQHF. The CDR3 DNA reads TGTGCCAGCAGCCCGGGGGGCGGTAGCAATCAGCCCCAGCATTTT.